The entry below gives a single T cell receptor beta chain sequence along with its context. Its antigen is still unknown. The input lacks base qualities; no much larger clone sits a single base away. The V end loses 3 bases and the J end loses 11 bases, and a stretch of 19 bases separates them. In the germline V gene (reference sequence), CDR1 corresponds to GTSNPN and CDR2 to SVGIG. The CDR3 has 13 amino acids, counting the end cysteine and phenylalanine. The retained sequence is limited to the CDR3, 39 bases, with the frame set at the first base. These data come from a study of PD-1 blockade in mismatch repair-deficient tumors (dated by TCRdb to the late 2010s). About the investigation overall: Between September 2013 and 2016, the trial enrolled 86 consecutive patients with some twelve types of mismatch repair-deficient cancer, all of whom had received prior treatment and were progressing. Tumor-associated T cell clones in the peripheral blood of patients responding to PD-1 blockade were tracked using deep sequencing of TCR CDR3 regions. General conclusions and limits of the study: Rapid expansion after pembrolizumab followed by contraction, generally before radiologic responses, was shown by tumor-resident clones, which were often undetectable in blood before treatment.

Mismatch repair deficiency was established in every enrolled patient by polymerase chain reaction or immunohistochemistry. A few patients who responded to pembrolizumab therapy underwent TCR sequencing. The phase II trial prospectively tested pembrolizumab PD-1 blockade in advanced mismatch repair-deficient cancers regardless of tissue of origin. Peripheral blood T cell samples were gathered serially, both before PD-1 blockade started and at multiple time points afterward. Blood sampling times were reported as weeks after the first pembrolizumab dose. The library relied on the immunoSEQ multiplex PCR assay. The table was pulled from immuneACCESS by TCRdb, which kept in-frame rearrangements only. Such tables lose some clones; where checked, under half of the loss comes from unresolved V genes, and the rest has no known cause. The sample yields 30,000 to 45,000 clones; about 88% were counted once. The ten biggest clones cover about 4% of the sample.

Recombination joined TRBV30 with TRBJ1-1; tentative D gene TRBD1, with 5 bases matching. The sequence was collected from an adult with mismatch repair-deficient cancer. Source: peripheral blood, taken less than 95 weeks after starting pembrolizumab. The nucleotide sequence is TGTGCCTGGAGCGCCAACGGAGGGGCGAAGGCTTTCTTT. Its protein reads: CAWSANGGAKAFF.